This T cell receptor (beta chain) was captured by sequencing in a study of PD-L1 blockade in urothelial cancer. Study details: It was at 3 weeks (second dose) and 6 weeks after treatment start that blood was analyzed. Typically, measured as a median, blood samples had 110,000 to 150,000 T cells.

Synthetic analogs of TCR templates were spiked into every PCR. Clones were sequenced by immunoSEQ multiplex PCR, and TCRdb holds only the in-frame ones, with some missing. The sample lists 40,000 to 55,000 clones, 75% to 90% seen once, with roughly a tenth in the top ten. Regarding time point: peripheral blood 6 weeks after treatment start. Metastatic or locally advanced urothelial carcinoma was present in the patients. Deletions cut 2 bases from V and 8 bases from J, with 15 bases between. Germline CDR1 reads MNHEY; CDR2 reads SMNVEV (reference sequence). This CDR3 is 15 amino acids long. This chain uses TRBV27 with TRBJ1-4, with unresolved D. The clonotype comes from a man aged 60 to 69 with urothelial cancer. The specimen was PBMCs, collected around atezolizumab (anti-PD-L1) treatment. DNA for the CDR3: TGTGCCAGCAGTTTAAGGGCGGACGGGAAAGAAAAACTGTTTTTT. This encodes CASSLRADGKEKLFF.